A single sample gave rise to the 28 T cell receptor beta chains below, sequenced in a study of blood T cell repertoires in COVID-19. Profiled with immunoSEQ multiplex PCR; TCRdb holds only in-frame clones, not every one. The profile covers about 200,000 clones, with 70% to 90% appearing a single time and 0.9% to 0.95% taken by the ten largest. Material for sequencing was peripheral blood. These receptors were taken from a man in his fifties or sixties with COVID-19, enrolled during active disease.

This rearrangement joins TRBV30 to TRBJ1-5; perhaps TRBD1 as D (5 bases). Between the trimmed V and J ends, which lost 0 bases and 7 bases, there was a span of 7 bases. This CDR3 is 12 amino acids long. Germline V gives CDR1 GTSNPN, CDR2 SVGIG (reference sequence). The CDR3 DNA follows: TGTGCCTGGAGTGTAAGGGGACAGCCCCAGCATTTT. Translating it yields CAWSVRGQPQHF.

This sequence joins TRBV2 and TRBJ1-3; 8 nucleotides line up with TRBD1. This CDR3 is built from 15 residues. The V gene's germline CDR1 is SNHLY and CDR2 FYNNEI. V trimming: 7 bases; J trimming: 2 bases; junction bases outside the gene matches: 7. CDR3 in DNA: TGTGCCAGCACTTGGACAGGGAGCACTGGAAACACCATATATTTT. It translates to CASTWTGSTGNTIYF.

The CDR3 DNA sequence: TGTGCCAGCAGTTTGATCTCAGCGGATCATAAGCCCCAGCATTTT. Its protein is CASSLISADHKPQHF. The V call is TRBV28, the J call TRBJ1-5; D remains ambiguous. CDR3 length equals 15 residues. CDR1 and CDR2 from the germline V gene are MDHEN and SYDVKM. Deletions cut 3 bases from V and 8 bases from J, with 17 bases between.

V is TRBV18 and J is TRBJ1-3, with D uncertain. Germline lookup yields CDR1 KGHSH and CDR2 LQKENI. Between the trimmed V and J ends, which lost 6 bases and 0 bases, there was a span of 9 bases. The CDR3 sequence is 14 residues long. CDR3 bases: TGTGCCAGCTCCCCGCAGGACTCTGGAAACACCATATATTTT. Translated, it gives CASSPQDSGNTIYF.

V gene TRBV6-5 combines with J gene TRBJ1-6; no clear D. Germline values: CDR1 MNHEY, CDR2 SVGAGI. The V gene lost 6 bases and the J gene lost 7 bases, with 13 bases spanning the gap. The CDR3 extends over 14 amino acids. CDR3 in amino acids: CASRPETKNSPLHF. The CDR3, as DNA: TGTGCCAGCAGGCCCGAGACAAAGAATTCACCCCTCCACTTT.

The CDR3 DNA is TGTGCCAGCAGCCAGTATTCTGAAGCTTTCTTT. Its protein is CASSQYSEAFF. V gene TRBV14 combines with J gene TRBJ1-1; D is unclear. This CDR3 has 11 residues. The V end lost 3 bases, the J end lost 6 bases, and 5 bases lay between the germline ends. Germline-derived CDR1 and CDR2 are SGHDN and FVKESK.

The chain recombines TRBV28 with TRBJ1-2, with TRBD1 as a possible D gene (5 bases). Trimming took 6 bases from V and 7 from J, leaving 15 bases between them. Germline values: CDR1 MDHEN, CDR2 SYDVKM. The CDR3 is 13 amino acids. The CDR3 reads CASRDQGRGGYTF. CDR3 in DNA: TGTGCCAGCAGAGACCAGGGAAGGGGTGGCTACACCTTC.

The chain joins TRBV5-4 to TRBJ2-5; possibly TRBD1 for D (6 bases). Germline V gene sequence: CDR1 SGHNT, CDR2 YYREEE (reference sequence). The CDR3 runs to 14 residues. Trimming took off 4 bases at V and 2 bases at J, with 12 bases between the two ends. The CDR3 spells CASSTRQAQETQYF. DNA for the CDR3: TGTGCCAGCAGCACTCGACAGGCGCAAGAGACCCAGTACTTC.

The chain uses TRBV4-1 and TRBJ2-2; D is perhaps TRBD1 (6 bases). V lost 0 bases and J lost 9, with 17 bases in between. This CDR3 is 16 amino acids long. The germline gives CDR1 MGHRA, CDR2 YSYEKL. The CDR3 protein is CASSQDVQGNLRELFF. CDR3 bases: TGCGCCAGCAGCCAAGATGTACAGGGTAACCTGAGGGAGCTGTTTTTT.

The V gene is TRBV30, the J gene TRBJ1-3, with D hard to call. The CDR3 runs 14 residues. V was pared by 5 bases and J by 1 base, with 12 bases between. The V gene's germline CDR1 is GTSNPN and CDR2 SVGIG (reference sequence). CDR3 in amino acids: CAWVRSRSGNTIYF. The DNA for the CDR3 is TGTGCCTGGGTCCGTTCTAGGTCTGGAAACACCATATATTTT.

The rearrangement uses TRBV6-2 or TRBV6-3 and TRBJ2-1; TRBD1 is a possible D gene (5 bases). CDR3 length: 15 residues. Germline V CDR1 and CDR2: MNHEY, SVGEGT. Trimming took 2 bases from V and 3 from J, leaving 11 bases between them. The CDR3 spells CASSYEQVLYNEQFF. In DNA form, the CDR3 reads TGTGCCAGCAGTTACGAACAGGTTCTCTACAATGAGCAGTTCTTC.

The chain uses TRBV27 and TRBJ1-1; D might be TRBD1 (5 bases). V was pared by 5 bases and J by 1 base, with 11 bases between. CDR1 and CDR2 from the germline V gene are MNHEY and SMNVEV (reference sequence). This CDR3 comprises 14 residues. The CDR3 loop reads CASSPTGKNTEAFF. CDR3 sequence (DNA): TGTGCCAGCAGTCCCACAGGAAAGAACACTGAAGCTTTCTTT.

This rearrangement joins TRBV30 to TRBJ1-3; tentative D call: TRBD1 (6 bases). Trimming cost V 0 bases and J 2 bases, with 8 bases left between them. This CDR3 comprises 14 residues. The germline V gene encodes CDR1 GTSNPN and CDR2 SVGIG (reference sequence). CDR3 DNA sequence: TGTGCCTGGAGTGTGCGGGGGCCTGGAAACACCATATATTTT. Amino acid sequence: CAWSVRGPGNTIYF.

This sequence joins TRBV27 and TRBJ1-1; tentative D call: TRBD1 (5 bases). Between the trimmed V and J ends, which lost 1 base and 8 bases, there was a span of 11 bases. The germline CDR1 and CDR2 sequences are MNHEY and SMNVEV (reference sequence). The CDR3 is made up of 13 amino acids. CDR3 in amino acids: CASSLWRGLEAFF. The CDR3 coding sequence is TGTGCCAGCAGTTTATGGCGGGGCCTAGAAGCTTTCTTT.

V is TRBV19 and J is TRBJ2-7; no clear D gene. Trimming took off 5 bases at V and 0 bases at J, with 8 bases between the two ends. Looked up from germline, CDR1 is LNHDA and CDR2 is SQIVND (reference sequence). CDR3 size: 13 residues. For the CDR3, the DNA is TGTGCCAGTAGTGCGTTAAGCTCCTACGAGCAGTACTTC. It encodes CASSALSSYEQYF.

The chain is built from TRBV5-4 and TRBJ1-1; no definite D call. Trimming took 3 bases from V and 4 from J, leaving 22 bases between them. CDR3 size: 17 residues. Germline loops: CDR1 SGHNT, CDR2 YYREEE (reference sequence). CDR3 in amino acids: CASSSGGSSVSSTEAFF. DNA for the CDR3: TGTGCCAGCAGCTCGGGAGGATCGTCTGTCAGCTCCACTGAAGCTTTCTTT.

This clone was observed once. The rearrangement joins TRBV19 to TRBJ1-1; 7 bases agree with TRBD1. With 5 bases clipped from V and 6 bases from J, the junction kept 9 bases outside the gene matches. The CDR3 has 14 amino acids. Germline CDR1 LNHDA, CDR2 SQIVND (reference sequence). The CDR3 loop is CASSAWTGRSEAFF. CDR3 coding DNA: TGTGCCAGTAGTGCGTGGACAGGCAGGTCTGAAGCTTTCTTT. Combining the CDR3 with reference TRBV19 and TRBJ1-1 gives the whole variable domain DGGITQSPKYLFRKEGQNVTLSCEQNLNHDAMYWYRQDPGQGLRLIYYSQIVNDFQKGDIAEGYSVSREKKESFPLTVTSAQKNPTAFYLCASSAWTGRSEAFFGQGTRLTVV.

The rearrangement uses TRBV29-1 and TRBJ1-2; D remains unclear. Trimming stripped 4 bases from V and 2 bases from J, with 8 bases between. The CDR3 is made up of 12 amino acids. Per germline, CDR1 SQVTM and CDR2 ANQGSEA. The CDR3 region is CSVVSKNYGYTF. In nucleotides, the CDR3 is TGCAGCGTTGTTTCCAAAAACTATGGCTACACCTTC. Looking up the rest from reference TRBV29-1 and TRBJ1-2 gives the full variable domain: SAVISQKPSRDICQRGTSLTIQCQVDSQVTMMFWYRQQPGQSLTLIATANQGSEATYESGFVIDKFPISRPNLTFSTLTVSNMSPEDSSIYLCSVVSKNYGYTFGSGTRLTVV.

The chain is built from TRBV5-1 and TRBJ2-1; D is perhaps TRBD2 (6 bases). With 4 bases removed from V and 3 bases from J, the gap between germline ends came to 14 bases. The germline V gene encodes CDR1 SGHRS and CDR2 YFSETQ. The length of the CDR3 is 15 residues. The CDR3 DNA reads TGCGCCAGCAGCGACGGGACTCTTAGCTACAATGAGCAGTTCTTC. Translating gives CASSDGTLSYNEQFF. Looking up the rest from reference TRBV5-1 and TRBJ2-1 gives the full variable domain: KAGVTQTPRYLIKTRGQQVTLSCSPISGHRSVSWYQQTPGQGLQFLFEYFSETQRNKGNFPGRFSGRQFSNSRSEMNVSTLELGDSALYLCASSDGTLSYNEQFFGPGTRLTVL.

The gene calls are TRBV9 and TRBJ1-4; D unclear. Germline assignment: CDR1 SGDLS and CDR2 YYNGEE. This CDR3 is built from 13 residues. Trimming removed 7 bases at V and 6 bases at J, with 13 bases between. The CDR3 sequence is CASQRLGDEKLFF. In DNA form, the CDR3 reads TGTGCCAGCCAAAGGCTAGGTGATGAAAAACTGTTTTTT.

DNA of the CDR3: TGTGCCAGCACCTTGACAGCCTTCTCTGGCTACACCTTC. Amino acid sequence: CASTLTAFSGYTF. V usage is TRBV2 and J usage is TRBJ1-2, with D tentatively TRBD1 (5 bases). Trimming took 7 bases from V and 7 from J, leaving 16 bases between them. Per germline, CDR1 SNHLY and CDR2 FYNNEI. The CDR3 covers 13 residues.

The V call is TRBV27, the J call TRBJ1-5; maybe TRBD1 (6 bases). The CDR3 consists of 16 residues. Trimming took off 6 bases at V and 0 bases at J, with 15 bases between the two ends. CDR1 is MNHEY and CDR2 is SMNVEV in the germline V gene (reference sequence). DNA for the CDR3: TGTGCCAGCAGACCCCGGGCGGACAGTAGCAATCAGCCCCAGCATTTT. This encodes CASRPRADSSNQPQHF.

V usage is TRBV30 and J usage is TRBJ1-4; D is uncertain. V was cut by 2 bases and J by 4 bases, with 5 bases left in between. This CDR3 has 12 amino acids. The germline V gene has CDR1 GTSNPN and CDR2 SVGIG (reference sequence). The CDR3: CAWSSINEKLFF. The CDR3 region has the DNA TGTGCCTGGAGTTCCATTAATGAAAAACTGTTTTTT.

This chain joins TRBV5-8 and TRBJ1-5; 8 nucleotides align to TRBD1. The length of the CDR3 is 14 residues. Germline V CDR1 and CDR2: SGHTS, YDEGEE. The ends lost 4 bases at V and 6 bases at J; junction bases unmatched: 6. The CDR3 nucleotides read TGTGCCAGCAGCCCAGGACAGGGCCGTCAGCCCCAGCATTTT. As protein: CASSPGQGRQPQHF.

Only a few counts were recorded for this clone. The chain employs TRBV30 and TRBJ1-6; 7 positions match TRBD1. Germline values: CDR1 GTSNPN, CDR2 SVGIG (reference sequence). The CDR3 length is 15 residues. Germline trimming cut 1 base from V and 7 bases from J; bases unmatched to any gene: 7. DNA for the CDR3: TGTGCCTGGAGTGCCCCGGACAGGCCGAATTCACCCCTCCACTTT. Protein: CAWSAPDRPNSPLHF.

CDR3 sequence reads: CASSLARLAVRTDTQYF. CDR3 coding DNA: TGCGCCAGCAGCTTAGCCCGACTAGCGGTACGCACAGATACGCAGTATTTT. The chain carries TRBV5-1 and TRBJ2-3; 9 nucleotides agree with TRBD2. CDR1 and CDR2 (germline): SGHRS, YFSETQ. Trimming at V came to 2 bases and at J to 1 base, leaving 8 bases not matched to a gene. This CDR3 is 17 amino acids long.

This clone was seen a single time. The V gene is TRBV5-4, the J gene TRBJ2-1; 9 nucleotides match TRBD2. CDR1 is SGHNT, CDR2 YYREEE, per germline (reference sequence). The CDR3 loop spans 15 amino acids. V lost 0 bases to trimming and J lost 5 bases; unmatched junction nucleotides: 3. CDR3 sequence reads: CASSLALAGNNEQFF. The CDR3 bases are TGTGCCAGCAGCTTGGCACTAGCGGGTAACAATGAGCAGTTCTTC.

CDR3 region: CASSEGEKLFF. CDR3 nucleotide sequence: TGTGCCAGTAGTGAGGGAGAAAAACTGTTTTTT. V is TRBV19 and J is TRBJ1-4; D is ambiguous. Germline V lookup: CDR1 LNHDA, CDR2 SQIVND (reference sequence). The CDR3 is made up of 11 amino acids. V shed 5 bases and J shed 8 bases, with 6 bases lying between them.